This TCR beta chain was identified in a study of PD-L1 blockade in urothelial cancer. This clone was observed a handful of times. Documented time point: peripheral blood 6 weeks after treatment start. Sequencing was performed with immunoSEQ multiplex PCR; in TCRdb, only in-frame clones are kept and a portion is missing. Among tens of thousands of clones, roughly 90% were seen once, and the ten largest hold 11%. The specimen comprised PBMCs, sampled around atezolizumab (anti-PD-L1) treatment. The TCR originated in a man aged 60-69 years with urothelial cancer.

The CDR3 coding sequence is TGTGCCAGCGACGACAGGGTTAATGAAAAACTGTTTTTT. Translation gives CASDDRVNEKLFF. The rearrangement joins TRBV28 to TRBJ1-4, with TRBD1 identical over 7 bases. The CDR3 contains 13 residues. The V segment lost 8 bases and the J segment 4 bases; nucleotides outside the gene matches: 4. Germline V lookup: CDR1 MDHEN, CDR2 SYDVKM. Using reference TRBV28 and TRBJ1-4 for the parts outside the CDR3, the full variable domain is DVKVTQSSRYLVKRTGEKVFLECVQDMDHENMFWYRQDPGLGLRLIYFSYDVKMKEKGDIPEGYSVSREKKERFSLILESASTNQTSMYLCASDDRVNEKLFFGSGTQLSVL.